Listed below are T cell receptor beta chains from one sample, sequenced in a study of blood T cell repertoires in COVID-19. Here immunoSEQ multiplex PCR was the method, and the copy in TCRdb shows in-frame clones only, minus some. The sample holds about 140,000 clones, around 82% seen once. The source material was PBMCs or T cells enriched from blood (not recorded which). These receptors originate from a woman in her fifties or sixties who had recovered from COVID-19. Both conserved end residues are part of each CDR3. Each record gives: D gene, clone size, V gene, J gene, CDR3 DNA, CDR3 protein. D genes are given only for firm matches. Where a row states a size, it is once, few, many or the class of an expanded clone; other rows omit it.

TRBD1	.	TRBV6-6	TRBJ1-5	TGTGCCAGCAGCTCGAAGTCCGGGGGACAGGGCTTCCCCATGACCCCATATAGCAATCAGCCCCAGCATTTT	CASSSKSGGQGFPMTPYSNQPQHF
TRBD1	.	TRBV24-1	TRBJ2-3	TGTGCCACCAGTGATCGGGACAGACCCACAGATACGCAGTATTTT	CATSDRDRPTDTQYF
TRBD1	once	TRBV2	TRBJ1-4	TGTGCCAGCGGCTTAGGGGGCTCTTCAAATGAAAAACTGTTTTTT	CASGLGGSSNEKLFF
.	.	TRBV11-2	TRBJ1-5	TGTGCCAGCAGCAGAAGCGGGGGGAGCAATCAGCCCCAGCATTTT	CASSRSGGSNQPQHF
TRBD1	once	TRBV5-1	TRBJ1-4	TGCGCCAGTCGGGACAGGGTGGACGAAAAACTGTTTTTT	CASRDRVDEKLFF
TRBD1	.	TRBV19	TRBJ2-7	TGTGCCAGTAGTCGGGGGGACAGGGGTAGCGACGAGCAGTACTTC	CASSRGDRGSDEQYF
TRBD1	.	TRBV6-2/TRBV6-3	TRBJ1-5	TGTGCCAGCAGTTACGTAAACGGACAGGGGAGACAGCCCCAGCATTTT	CASSYVNGQGRQPQHF
TRBD2	.	TRBV6-5	TRBJ2-2	TGTGCCAGCAGTAGGGACTACCTGAACACCGGGGAGCTGTTTTTT	CASSRDYLNTGELFF
.	.	TRBV30	TRBJ1-2	TGTGCCTGGAGTGTATCCGGAGGAGGCTACACCTTC	CAWSVSGGGYTF
TRBD2	.	TRBV13	TRBJ2-2	TGTGCCAGCAGCTCCGGACTAGCGATGGCCGGGGAGCTGTTTTTT	CASSSGLAMAGELFF
.	once	TRBV30	TRBJ2-7	TGTGCCTGGAGTGTACCGCCTGACAGCCCGGGGTACTTC	CAWSVPPDSPGYF
TRBD2	.	TRBV10-3	TRBJ2-3	TGTGCCATCAGTGGTTTAGCGGGGGGCACAGATACGCAGTATTTT	CAISGLAGGTDTQYF
.	.	TRBV4-1	TRBJ2-7	TGCGCCAGCAGCCAAGATAGGTACCCGACTGTTTCCCACGAGCAGTACTTC	CASSQDRYPTVSHEQYF
.	once	TRBV5-1	TRBJ2-7	TGCGCCAGCAGCTCCCTTACAGGATCCTCCTACGAGCAGTACTTC	CASSSLTGSSYEQYF
.	.	TRBV19	TRBJ1-1	TGTGCCAGTAGTATATCTCCAGGGGAGAACACTGAAGCTTTCTTT	CASSISPGENTEAFF
TRBD1	.	TRBV5-1	TRBJ1-2	TGCGCCAGCAGCCTGGACAGGGGGCCTGGCTACACCTTC	CASSLDRGPGYTF
.	once	TRBV5-1	TRBJ2-5	TGCGCCAGCAGACCCCGGGGGTACTCCCAAGAGACCCAGTACTTC	CASRPRGYSQETQYF
TRBD1	.	TRBV6-5	TRBJ1-1	TGTGCCAGCAGTTACCACGGGACAGACTACAATGAAGCTTTCTTT	CASSYHGTDYNEAFF
TRBD1	medium-sized	TRBV5-4	TRBJ2-7	TGTGCCAGCAGCAAAGACAGGGAATTCTACGAGCAGTACTTC	CASSKDREFYEQYF
TRBD1	few	TRBV7-2	TRBJ2-5	TGTGCCAGCGGGACAGGGGGCTTAAAGACCCAGTACTTC	CASGTGGLKTQYF
.	.	TRBV4-2	TRBJ1-5	TGTGCCAGCAGCCCCCACGACAAGAACAATCAGCCCCAGCATTTT	CASSPHDKNNQPQHF
.	.	TRBV19	TRBJ1-2	TGTGCCAGTAGTATCTCGTCCAGCTATGGCTACACCTTC	CASSISSSYGYTF
TRBD2	.	TRBV7-3	TRBJ2-3	TGTGCCAGCAGCCCTGGGGGGGGAGATACGCAGTATTTT	CASSPGGGDTQYF
TRBD2	.	TRBV2	TRBJ2-5	TGTGCCAGCCCGGGGGGGCAAGAGACCCAGTACTTC	CASPGGQETQYF
TRBD1	.	TRBV5-1	TRBJ2-1	TGCGCCAGCAGCTACAAGAGACAGGGGAGCTCCTACAATGAGCAGTTCTTC	CASSYKRQGSSYNEQFF
TRBD2	.	TRBV10-3	TRBJ2-3	TGTGCCATCAGAGGGACTAGCGGGGGCACAGATACGCAGTATTTT	CAIRGTSGGTDTQYF
.	few	TRBV5-5	TRBJ2-7	TGTGCCAGCAGCTTGGCCGTTTTACCCCAGGGGTTCTACGAGCAGTACTTC	CASSLAVLPQGFYEQYF
.	.	TRBV7-9	TRBJ1-4	TGTGCCAGCAGCTTAGCAGGCGGTGGTGAAAAACTGTTTTTT	CASSLAGGGEKLFF
TRBD2	few	TRBV7-8	TRBJ2-3	TGTGCCAGCAGACGTTCTAGCGGGGGACTTACAGATACGCAGTATTTT	CASRRSSGGLTDTQYF
.	once	TRBV9	TRBJ1-2	TGTGCCAGCAGCGTGGAGGGCTATGGCTACACCTTC	CASSVEGYGYTF
TRBD1	.	TRBV7-8	TRBJ1-5	TGTGCCAGCAGCTTCGTCGGACAGGGGGCCTATAATCAGCCCCAGCATTTT	CASSFVGQGAYNQPQHF
.	.	TRBV6-5	TRBJ1-3	TGTGCCAGCAGTTACTCGTCAGGGTTTGGAAACACCATATATTTT	CASSYSSGFGNTIYF
.	many	TRBV18	TRBJ2-5	TGTGCCAGCTCACCAGGGGGGCAAGAGACCCAGTACTTC	CASSPGGQETQYF
TRBD1	.	TRBV5-1	TRBJ1-3	TGCGCCAGCAGCTTGATGGACAGGGGGCCCTCTGGAAACACCATATATTTT	CASSLMDRGPSGNTIYF
TRBD2	.	TRBV7-2	TRBJ2-4	TGTGCCAGCAGCTTAGGGGCTAGCGGGGGAAACATTCAGTACTTC	CASSLGASGGNIQYF
TRBD2	.	TRBV6-5	TRBJ2-1	TGTGCCAGCAGTCGACTAGCGGGGGTAAACAATGAGCAGTTCTTC	CASSRLAGVNNEQFF
.	.	TRBV5-5	TRBJ1-2	TGTGCCAGCAGCTTGACAGGGCGAATTGATGGCTACACCTTC	CASSLTGRIDGYTF
TRBD1	.	TRBV4-1	TRBJ2-6	TGCGCCAGCAGCCAAGAACCAGGGGGCTCTGGGGCCAACGTCCTGACTTTC	CASSQEPGGSGANVLTF
TRBD1	.	TRBV24-1	TRBJ2-1	TGTGCCACCAGTGAAATCCGGGACAGTACCAATGAGCAGTTCTTC	CATSEIRDSTNEQFF
.	.	TRBV3-1/TRBV3-2	TRBJ1-1	TGTGCCAGCAGCAATTGGGAGAGCGGGACTGAAGCTTTCTTT	CASSNWESGTEAFF